This T cell receptor beta chain comes out of a study of blood T cell repertoires in COVID-19. Overall study: The United States, Italy and Spain were the sources of the acute and convalescent COVID-19 samples. PBMCs, B-cell-depleted T cells, or T cells were the source of the cDNA or gDNA that made up the material.

The CDR3 contains 15 residues. Germline trimming cut 2 bases from V and 2 bases from J; bases unmatched to any gene: 3. Germline V gene sequence: CDR1 LGHDT, CDR2 YNNKEL (reference sequence). How the authors handled the data: Estimated nucleated cell counts came from reference gene primer amplification. Some clones are missing from TCRdb's copy, which holds only in-frame ones; the method was immunoSEQ multiplex PCR. V and J calls and clone size are as listed in that table; D and trimming were resolved from the DNA. The repertoire holds about 200,000 clones, with around 87% as singletons. V and J are TRBV3-1 (or the pseudogene TRBV3-2) and TRBJ1-2; 9 bases fit TRBD1. Material for sequencing was peripheral blood. This receptor was obtained from a man aged 60 to 75 with acute or convalescent COVID-19. The CDR3 sequence: CASSQTGTGNYGYTF. The CDR3 bases are TGTGCCAGCAGCCAAACCGGGACAGGGAACTATGGCTACACCTTC.